This TCR beta chain was identified during a study of OX40 agonist ivuxolimab in advanced cancers. Across the study: Ivuxolimab, an antibody that agonizes OX40 (CD134), was administered to the patients.

Sequencing used immunoSEQ multiplex PCR; TCRdb keeps in-frame clones, though not all of them. Seen here are more than 65,000 clones, around 90% observed once, and the top ten hold roughly 1%. Study observations and caveats: Expanded peripheral T-cell antigen specificity went undetermined. Relative to CD4+ cells, CD8+ T cells on average had more expanded clones.

Samples were taken at baseline and on day 1 of cycles 4 and 7. On this clone: No antigen is known for it.

Germline lookup yields CDR1 SEHNR and CDR2 FQNEAQ (reference sequence). The CDR3 sequence is 13 residues long. The germline V and J ends were trimmed by 4 bases and 4 bases, with 7 bases remaining between them. The sequencing used CD4+ or CD8+ T cells sorted from blood, collected in a trial of the OX40 agonist ivuxolimab. This chain connects TRBV7-9 to TRBJ2-2; D not certain. The receptor comes from an adult with an advanced solid tumor such as melanoma, head and neck, liver or kidney cancer. This chain's CDR3 is CASSSSFTGELFF. The CDR3 region has the DNA TGTGCCAGCAGCTCAAGTTTCACCGGGGAGCTGTTTTTT.